What follows describes a single T cell receptor (beta chain). Original analysis: Amplifying reference gene primers gave estimates of nucleated cell counts. Sequenced by immunoSEQ multiplex PCR; TCRdb stores in-frame clones only, minus some. V and J calls and clone size are as listed in that table; D and trimming were resolved from the DNA. This sample has 150,000 or so clones, with around 73% found just once. This specimen belongs to a study of blood T cell repertoires in COVID-19. Study as a whole: PBMCs, B-cell-depleted T cells, or T cells were the source of the cDNA or gDNA that made up the material.

The V end was cut by 4 bases, the J end by 0 bases, with 10 bases between. CDR1 and CDR2 from the germline V gene are SNHLY and FYNNEI. The CDR3 is made up of 15 amino acids. This receptor was taken from a woman aged 50 to 60 who had recovered from COVID-19. The sample was PBMCs or T cells enriched from blood (not recorded which). The chain combines TRBV2 with TRBJ1-3; D ambiguous. CDR3 sequence reads: CASSVSGFSGNTIYF. CDR3 in DNA: TGTGCCAGCAGTGTGAGCGGGTTCTCTGGAAACACCATATATTTT.